Shown below are 5 T cell receptor beta chains from a single sample sequenced in a study of PD-L1 blockade in urothelial cancer. The repertoire was sequenced with immunoSEQ multiplex PCR; TCRdb's copy has only in-frame clones and lacks some. The sample holds some 22,000 clones; approximately 89% are singletons and the top ten take around 11%. Specified time point: peripheral blood 6 weeks after treatment start. This specimen consisted of PBMCs, obtained around atezolizumab (anti-PD-L1) treatment. The source of these receptors is a woman aged 55-69 years with urothelial cancer.

In its sample, this clone was seen once. V usage is TRBV18 and J usage is TRBJ2-3, with 12 bases lining up with TRBD2. Germline V gives CDR1 KGHSH, CDR2 LQKENI. V lost 1 base and J lost 8; bases outside the gene matches: 4. CDR3 length equals 15 residues. The CDR3, as DNA: TGTGCCAGCTCACCACAAGGACTAGCGGGACCTACGCAGTATTTT. Translated, it gives CASSPQGLAGPTQYF.

This clone was found once. The rearrangement links TRBV4-3 to TRBJ1-2, with 9 bases fitting TRBD1. The CDR3 length is 18 residues. Trimming at V came to 0 bases and at J to 2 bases, leaving 10 bases not matched to a gene. Germline-derived CDR1 and CDR2 are LGHNA and YSLEER. As DNA, the CDR3 is TGCGCCAGCAGCCAAGATTTGGACAGGGGATTTGGGAACTATGGCTACACCTTC. Amino acid sequence: CASSQDLDRGFGNYGYTF.

The V gene is TRBV7-9, the J gene TRBJ2-3; D may be TRBD2 (6 bases). CDR1 is SEHNR and CDR2 is FQNEAQ in the germline V gene (reference sequence). Trimming shortened V by 2 bases and J by 4 bases, and 10 bases separated the two germline ends. The CDR3 sequence is 14 residues long. The CDR3 region has the DNA TGTGCCAGCAGCTTATCGGGGGAAGCAGATACGCAGTATTTT. Translated, it gives CASSLSGEADTQYF.

Only one count was recorded for this clone. The chain uses TRBV9 and TRBJ1-1; 9 nucleotides match TRBD1. CDR1 is SGDLS, CDR2 YYNGEE, per germline. CDR3 length: 14 residues. V lost 3 bases and J lost 5; bases outside the gene matches: 5. In nucleotides, the CDR3 is TGTGCCAGCAGCGCACAGGGGGCAGGTACTGAAGCTTTCTTT. Amino acid sequence: CASSAQGAGTEAFF.

The genes are TRBV29-1 and TRBJ2-2, with 8 bases matching TRBD2. This CDR3 region has 14 residues. Germline V gene lookup returns CDR1 SQVTM and CDR2 ANQGSEA. CDR3 in amino acids: CSERENKNTGELFF. The CDR3 nucleotides read TGCAGTGAGCGGGAGAACAAGAACACCGGGGAGCTGTTTTTT.